These T cell receptor beta chains were read from a single sample in a study of T cell repertoires in cytomegalovirus infection. A single record per CDR3 protein comes from TCRdb applying MiXCR to the reads. Seen here are roughly 200,000 distinct CDR3 sequences, 15% to 20% observed once, and the top ten hold under 30%. Sequencing was performed on CD8+ T cells from PBMCs. The receptors derive from a human donor in good health (CMV status not recorded). Some clones in this sample may be carry-over from other donors' samples. The CDR3 runs from the conserved cysteine through the conserved F or W. Each record gives: CDR3 protein, CDR3 length, J gene, V gene.

cdr3_aa: CASSLAHRAASLEQYF
cdr3_length: 16
j_call: TRBJ2-7
v_call: TRBV7-2

cdr3_aa: CASSPRTSGVGNEQFF
cdr3_length: 16
j_call: TRBJ2-1
v_call: TRBV7-9

cdr3_aa: CASSLGQGNEQYF
cdr3_length: 13
j_call: TRBJ2-7
v_call: TRBV7-9

cdr3_aa: CASSNGGEKETQYF
cdr3_length: 14
j_call: TRBJ2-5
v_call: TRBV7-9

cdr3_aa: CASLLTGLDGYTF
cdr3_length: 13
j_call: TRBJ1-2
v_call: TRBV12-5

cdr3_aa: CASSQIPPGATGEQYF
cdr3_length: 16
j_call: TRBJ2-7
v_call: TRBV7-2

cdr3_aa: CASSYSGEGPQHF
cdr3_length: 13
j_call: TRBJ1-5
v_call: TRBV6-6

cdr3_aa: CASSATGDPNQPQHF
cdr3_length: 15
j_call: TRBJ1-5
v_call: TRBV9

cdr3_aa: CASSFLLVGTTNEKLFF
cdr3_length: 17
j_call: TRBJ1-4
v_call: TRBV28

cdr3_aa: CASRPGTESYNSPLHF
cdr3_length: 16
j_call: TRBJ1-6
v_call: TRBV6-5

cdr3_aa: CASSSGQGADTQYF
cdr3_length: 14
j_call: TRBJ2-3
v_call: TRBV7-6

cdr3_aa: CASTIMQGTEAFF
cdr3_length: 13
j_call: TRBJ1-1
v_call: TRBV6-5

cdr3_aa: CAASGGLYGYTF
cdr3_length: 12
j_call: TRBJ1-2
v_call: TRBV7-2

cdr3_aa: CASSLTGEGGRTEAFF
cdr3_length: 16
j_call: TRBJ1-1
v_call: TRBV5-1

cdr3_aa: CASSITRADTQYF
cdr3_length: 13
j_call: TRBJ2-3
v_call: TRBV25-1

cdr3_aa: CSASPWGSGAYNEQFF
cdr3_length: 16
j_call: TRBJ2-1
v_call: TRBV20-1

cdr3_aa: CASSPGSYTF
cdr3_length: 10
j_call: TRBJ1-2
v_call: TRBV7-6

cdr3_aa: CASSLEAGAPYEQYF
cdr3_length: 15
j_call: TRBJ2-7
v_call: TRBV5-1

cdr3_aa: CASSLGTGPSPLHF
cdr3_length: 14
j_call: TRBJ1-6
v_call: TRBV7-9

cdr3_aa: CASRAGTTSYNEQFF
cdr3_length: 15
j_call: TRBJ2-1
v_call: TRBV2

cdr3_aa: CASIIPGLAGYTDTQYF
cdr3_length: 17
j_call: TRBJ2-3
v_call: TRBV11-2

cdr3_aa: CASSEDRRLNTEAFF
cdr3_length: 15
j_call: TRBJ1-1
v_call: TRBV6-6

cdr3_aa: CASSQSAPYEQYF
cdr3_length: 13
j_call: TRBJ2-7
v_call: TRBV14

cdr3_aa: CSAQPGRESYEQYF
cdr3_length: 14
j_call: TRBJ2-7
v_call: TRBV20-1

cdr3_aa: CASSPGQGANSPLHF
cdr3_length: 15
j_call: TRBJ1-6
v_call: TRBV4-1

cdr3_aa: CASSWGPYPNTEAFF
cdr3_length: 15
j_call: TRBJ1-1
v_call: TRBV7-2

cdr3_aa: CASSPDRHTTNEKLFF
cdr3_length: 16
j_call: TRBJ1-4
v_call: TRBV7-2

cdr3_aa: CASSAGEESYGYTF
cdr3_length: 14
j_call: TRBJ1-2
v_call: TRBV27

cdr3_aa: CASSNQGEATNEKLFF
cdr3_length: 16
j_call: TRBJ1-4
v_call: TRBV12-3/TRBV12-4

cdr3_aa: CASSPVGGTYGYTF
cdr3_length: 14
j_call: TRBJ1-2
v_call: TRBV7-2

cdr3_aa: CASRPRGLNSNQPQHF
cdr3_length: 16
j_call: TRBJ1-5
v_call: TRBV12-3/TRBV12-4

cdr3_aa: CASSLVGMISYNEQFF
cdr3_length: 16
j_call: TRBJ2-1
v_call: TRBV12-3/TRBV12-4

cdr3_aa: CASNYDRTEANTGELFF
cdr3_length: 17
j_call: TRBJ2-2
v_call: TRBV7-2

cdr3_aa: CASSPPIQGAYGYTF
cdr3_length: 15
j_call: TRBJ1-2
v_call: TRBV6-5

cdr3_aa: CASSFGGGLTSTDTQYF
cdr3_length: 17
j_call: TRBJ2-3
v_call: TRBV7-9

cdr3_aa: CASSYSGDYNEQFF
cdr3_length: 14
j_call: TRBJ2-1
v_call: TRBV6-2/TRBV6-3

cdr3_aa: CASSETSWIAGELFF
cdr3_length: 15
j_call: TRBJ2-2
v_call: TRBV2

cdr3_aa: CASSLEPRLALHF
cdr3_length: 13
j_call: TRBJ1-6
v_call: TRBV28

cdr3_aa: CASSDSGGAGDVFEQFF
cdr3_length: 17
j_call: TRBJ2-1
v_call: TRBV6-4

cdr3_aa: CASSDGQGGTDTQYF
cdr3_length: 15
j_call: TRBJ2-3
v_call: TRBV25-1

cdr3_aa: CASSYPTGGDYGYTF
cdr3_length: 15
j_call: TRBJ1-2
v_call: TRBV12-3/TRBV12-4

cdr3_aa: CASSTLTNEQFF
cdr3_length: 12
j_call: TRBJ2-1
v_call: TRBV7-9

cdr3_aa: CASSLRLARGANTGELFF
cdr3_length: 18
j_call: TRBJ2-2
v_call: TRBV11-2

cdr3_aa: CAISEFLRGREGEKLFF
cdr3_length: 17
j_call: TRBJ1-4
v_call: TRBV10-3

cdr3_aa: CASRKVQSRDQPQHF
cdr3_length: 15
j_call: TRBJ1-5
v_call: TRBV28

cdr3_aa: CASSFDRSGNEQYF
cdr3_length: 14
j_call: TRBJ2-7
v_call: TRBV12-3/TRBV12-4

cdr3_aa: CASSSQGQPSTDTQYF
cdr3_length: 16
j_call: TRBJ2-3
v_call: TRBV28

cdr3_aa: CASWGGLAQHF
cdr3_length: 11
j_call: TRBJ1-5
v_call: TRBV6-6